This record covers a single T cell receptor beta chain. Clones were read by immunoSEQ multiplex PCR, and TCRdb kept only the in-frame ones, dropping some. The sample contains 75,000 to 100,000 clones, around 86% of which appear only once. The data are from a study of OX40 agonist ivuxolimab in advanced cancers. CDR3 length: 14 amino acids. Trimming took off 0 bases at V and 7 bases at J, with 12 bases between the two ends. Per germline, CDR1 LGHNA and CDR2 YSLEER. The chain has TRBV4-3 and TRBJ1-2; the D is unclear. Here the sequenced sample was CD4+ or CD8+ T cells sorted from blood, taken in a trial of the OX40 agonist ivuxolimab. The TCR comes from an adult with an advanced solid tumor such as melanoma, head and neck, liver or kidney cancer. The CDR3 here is CASSQDRWNRGYTF. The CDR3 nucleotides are TGCGCCAGCAGCCAAGACAGATGGAATCGTGGCTACACCTTC.